Listed below are T cell receptor beta chains from one sample, sequenced in a study of CD4+ T cells in melanoma. The repertoire was sequenced with immunoSEQ multiplex PCR; TCRdb's copy has only in-frame clones and lacks some. The repertoire holds 15,000 to 20,000 clones, with approximately 83% as singletons. Sequencing used cells from a culture (not recorded whether cultured in vitro). The receptors derive from a human donor with melanoma. Each CDR3 is given with its conserved first and last residue. Fields, in order: J gene, V gene, CDR3 protein.

>TRBJ2-4|TRBV5-4
CASSPQGGWGRENIQYF
>TRBJ1-5|TRBV19
CASSTTGPAQPQHF
>TRBJ2-3|TRBV9
CASSDHVNRLRGADTQYF
>TRBJ2-2|TRBV29-1
CSVVTSGTGELFF
>TRBJ2-3|TRBV2
CASGERITDTQYF
>TRBJ1-4|TRBV18
CASSQVLANEKLFF
>TRBJ2-1|TRBV5-4
CASSFRNLYNEQFF
>TRBJ2-2|TRBV10-2
CASSGDMPGELFF
>TRBJ1-5|TRBV30
CAWRATLGQPQHF
>TRBJ2-3|TRBV4-1
CASSQVQRGAGFGTDTQYF
>.|TRBV30
CAWRIGRGIDEQYF
>TRBJ1-1|TRBV5-1
CASSYRGNTEAFF
>TRBJ2-3|TRBV5-1
CASSPVNVGGGTQYF
>TRBJ1-1|TRBV20-1
CSARTRGEAFF
>TRBJ1-6|TRBV5-1
CASSASEGRGSPLHF
>TRBJ2-3|TRBV6-1
CASSEQGANGDTQYF
>TRBJ2-7|TRBV7-7
CASSADRGYEQYF
>TRBJ2-3|TRBV11-1
CASRPDRTSTDTQYF
>TRBJ1-3|TRBV19
CASSIRDGLDGNSGNTIYF
>TRBJ1-4|TRBV4-2
CASSRIPTGATNEKLFF
>TRBJ2-1|TRBV15
CATSRDLGGLEQFF
>TRBJ2-3|TRBV5-6
CASSLGLAGTSTDTQYF
>TRBJ1-2|TRBV9
CASRAEQAGYTF
>TRBJ2-3|TRBV30
CAWSKTARRLGLAGGFTDTQYF
>TRBJ1-1|TRBV5-1
CASSLRGQVSEAFF
>TRBJ1-1|TRBV6-6
CASSYEPQGTEAFF
>TRBJ2-3|TRBV28
CASTDPRGGRTDTQYF
>TRBJ1-2|TRBV18
CASSTRGQDNYGYTF
>TRBJ1-1|TRBV18
CASSQKNTEAFF
>TRBJ1-1|TRBV10-1
CASSESTLPGRRDTEAFF
>TRBJ1-2|TRBV6-5
CASRAQGAAGYGYTF
>TRBJ1-5|TRBV12-5
CASGLAGQRHF
>TRBJ1-1|TRBV5-5
CASGWATNTEAFF
>TRBJ1-5|TRBV7-9
CASSLDYQPQHF
>TRBJ1-5|TRBV19
CASRNLIRGQPQHF
>TRBJ1-1|TRBV7-9
CASSLLSNTEAFF
>TRBJ2-1|TRBV19
CASSTRGQWGNEQFF
>TRBJ1-2|TRBV9
CASSVEGAGGGYGYTF
>TRBJ1-4|TRBV30
CAWSKRGSYEKLFF
>TRBJ1-3|TRBV2
CASSEAVASTIYF
>TRBJ2-1|TRBV18
CASSPPLSGGTNEQFF
>TRBJ1-5|TRBV10-3
CASGQGAHGNQPQHF
>TRBJ2-2|TRBV7-9
CASSRSGLADLTGELFF
>TRBJ2-1|TRBV6-1
CARTSPNEQFF
>TRBJ2-7|TRBV5-5
CASSALAGGTYEQYF
>TRBJ1-5|TRBV7-2
CASSWGAGAEQPQHF
>TRBJ1-2|TRBV7-2
CASSLGRGVEGYTF
>TRBJ2-4|TRBV9
CASSAPGTSDPLRNIQYF
>TRBJ1-1|TRBV9
CASSVEAGRGTEAFF
>TRBJ2-3|TRBV7-8
CASSPREAGGYDTQYF
>TRBJ2-5|TRBV2
CASRTDQETQYF
>TRBJ1-1|TRBV5-1
CASSLTTGPNTEAFF
>TRBJ1-2|TRBV7-9
CASSSRLGGYTF
>TRBJ2-3|TRBV7-3
CASSLSGGTDTQYF
>TRBJ2-6|TRBV11-1
CASSLGPFGGSGANVLTF
>TRBJ1-2|TRBV11-2
CASSRPTDRYGYTF
>TRBJ2-7|TRBV7-8
CASSLAAGGLNEQYF
>TRBJ1-5|TRBV11-2
CASSLDFANQPQHF